The rows below give T cell receptor beta chains drawn from one sample of a study of blood T cell repertoires in COVID-19. Here immunoSEQ multiplex PCR was the method, and the copy in TCRdb shows in-frame clones only, minus some. The table has about 82,000 clones, around four fifths seen once. Sequencing used peripheral blood. These receptors originate from a woman aged 55-75 years with acute or convalescent COVID-19. CDR3s include the opening cysteine and the closing phenylalanine or tryptophan. D genes are given only for firm matches. Size is stated for part of the rows, as once, few or many counts, or as a class when the clone is expanded.

>TRBJ2-2|TRBD2|TRBV7-2|NA
CASSLPGLASNTGELFF
TGTGCCAGCAGCCTACCGGGACTAGCGTCGAACACCGGGGAGCTGTTTTTT
>TRBJ1-6|TRBD1|TRBV6-2/TRBV6-3|NA
CASSYDAGGSSPLHF
TGTGCCAGCAGTTACGACGCAGGGGGATCTTCACCCCTCCACTTT
>TRBJ2-3|TRBD1|TRBV11-3|NA
CASSSGGPDTQYF
TGTGCCAGCAGCTCAGGGGGACCCGATACGCAGTATTTT
>TRBJ2-1|TRBD2|TRBV5-4|few
CASSLELAGGYNEQFF
TGTGCCAGCAGCTTGGAGCTAGCGGGCGGGTACAATGAGCAGTTCTTC
>TRBJ2-5|NA|TRBV7-2|NA
CASSLASTGPKTQYF
TGTGCCAGCAGCTTAGCCTCGACTGGCCCGAAGACCCAGTACTTC
>TRBJ1-2|NA|TRBV29-1|NA
CSVETTGNGYTF
TGCAGCGTTGAGACCACAGGGAATGGCTACACCTTC
>TRBJ2-5|TRBD2|TRBV10-3|NA
CAIRPNPGASGGPYF
TGTGCCATCAGACCGAACCCTGGGGCTAGCGGGGGCCCTTACTTC
>TRBJ1-2|NA|TRBV7-9|NA
CASSLIFLGGYTF
TGTGCCAGCAGCTTAATCTTCCTAGGCGGCTACACCTTC
>TRBJ1-1|NA|TRBV4-2|NA
CASSQDLGWTEAFF
TGTGCCAGCAGCCAAGATCTCGGGTGGACTGAAGCTTTCTTT
>TRBJ1-3|NA|TRBV5-1|NA
CASSLGDSGNTIYF
TGCGCCAGCAGCCTCGGTGACTCTGGAAACACCATATATTTT
>TRBJ2-3|TRBD2|TRBV7-9|once
CASSLGASGGLTDTQYF
TGTGCCAGCAGCTTAGGGGCTAGCGGGGGGCTCACAGATACGCAGTATTTT
>TRBJ2-5|NA|TRBV7-9|NA
CASTPRVSPGETQYF
TGTGCCAGCACGCCCCGGGTCTCCCCAGGGGAGACCCAGTACTTC